This T cell receptor beta chain was recorded in a study of CD8 T cells in Susac syndrome. From blood CD8+ and CD4+ T cells, TCR beta sequences were generated. Negative isolation was used for CD8+ and CD4+ T cells and FACS enrichment for TEMRA cells. When the RNA was reverse transcribed, random hexamers were used with an input of about 0.45 to 1 ug. Coverage of TCR beta CDR3 amplification by immunoSEQ multiplex PCR extended to 54 Vbeta and 13 Jbeta. One entry per CDR3 protein, called by TCRdb with MiXCR from the immunoSEQ multiplex PCR reads. The data show almost 450,000 distinct CDR3 sequences, around 85% seen once. This CDR3 is 13 amino acids long. V shed 0 bases and J shed 5 bases, with 6 bases lying between them. Germline V lookup: CDR1 SGDLS, CDR2 YYNGEE.

Specimen: CD8+ T cells from PBMCs. This chain connects TRBV9 to TRBJ1-5, with D uncertain. This TCR was recovered from a human donor with multiple sclerosis. The CDR3 sequence is CASSVGGYQPQHF. CDR3 DNA sequence: TGTGCCAGCAGCGTAGGAGGGTATCAGCCCCAGCATTTT.